The clone carrying this T cell receptor (beta chain) has just a few counts. The sample has other DNA sequences that encode this CDR3 too. This sample is part of a study of OX40 agonist ivuxolimab in advanced cancers. Profiled with immunoSEQ multiplex PCR; TCRdb holds only in-frame clones, not every one. This table has 75,000 to 80,000 clones, about 80% appearing once. The ends lost 5 bases at V and 6 bases at J; junction bases unmatched: 7. The CDR3 contains 14 residues. From germline, CDR1 is SGHDN and CDR2 FVKESK. The rearrangement joins TRBV14 to TRBJ2-1; 7 bases fit TRBD1. The clonotype originates from an adult with an advanced solid tumor such as melanoma, head and neck, liver or kidney cancer. The sequences come from CD4+ or CD8+ T cells sorted from blood, collected in a trial of the OX40 agonist ivuxolimab. CDR3: CASSARQGRNEQFF. CDR3 coding DNA: TGTGCCAGCAGCGCTCGACAGGGCCGCAATGAGCAGTTCTTC.